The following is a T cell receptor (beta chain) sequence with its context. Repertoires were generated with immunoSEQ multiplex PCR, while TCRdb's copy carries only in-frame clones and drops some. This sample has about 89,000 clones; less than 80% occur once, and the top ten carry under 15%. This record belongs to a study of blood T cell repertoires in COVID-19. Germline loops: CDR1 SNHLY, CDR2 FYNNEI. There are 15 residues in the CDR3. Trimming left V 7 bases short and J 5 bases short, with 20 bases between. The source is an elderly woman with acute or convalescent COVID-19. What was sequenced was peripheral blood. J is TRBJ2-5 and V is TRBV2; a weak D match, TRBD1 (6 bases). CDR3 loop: CASTARTVSGETQYF. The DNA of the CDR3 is TGTGCCAGCACCGCTAGGACAGTATCCGGGGAGACCCAGTACTTC. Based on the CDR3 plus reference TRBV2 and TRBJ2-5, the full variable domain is EPEVTQTPSHQVTQMGQEVILRCVPISNHLYFYWYRQILGQKVEFLVSFYNNEISEKSEIFDDQFSVERPDGSNFTLKIRSTKLEDSAMYFCASTARTVSGETQYFGPGTRLLVL.